The 13 T cell receptor beta chains listed next were all sequenced from one sample in a study of cytomegalovirus exposure and HLA in healthy donors. The table came from immunoSEQ multiplex PCR; TCRdb's copy has only in-frame clones and leaves some out. Here the sample spans some 140,000 clones, roughly nine tenths being singletons. Sequenced input: PBMCs. The receptors here all came from a man younger than 35 in good health and CMV-seronegative.

The rearrangement joins TRBV4-3 to TRBJ2-7, with a possible D match to TRBD2 (5 bases). V lost 1 base, J lost 1 base, and 17 bases lay in between. Per the germline V gene, CDR1 is LGHNA and CDR2 is YSLEER. This CDR3 contains 17 residues. Here the CDR3 DNA reads TGCGCCAGCAGCCAAGGAAAACGGGGTGGGAATTCCTACGAGCAGTACTTC. It specifies CASSQGKRGGNSYEQYF.

The V call is TRBV18, the J call TRBJ1-1; 9 bases agree with TRBD1. The J segment lost 7 bases and the V segment lost 6 bases, leaving 9 bases of the junction unmatched. Per germline, CDR1 KGHSH and CDR2 LQKENI. This CDR3 contains 14 residues. The CDR3 region is CASSPTGGNIEAFF. For the CDR3, the DNA is TGTGCCAGCTCGCCGACAGGGGGGAATATTGAAGCTTTCTTT.

The V call is TRBV4-1, the J call TRBJ1-1, with D perhaps TRBD1 (5 bases). This CDR3 contains 15 residues. V was shortened by 6 bases and J by 0 bases, with 14 bases between the two germline ends. CDR1 is MGHRA and CDR2 is YSYEKL in the germline V gene. The CDR3 loop reads CASSLRAGLNTEAFF. DNA for the CDR3: TGCGCCAGCAGTCTTAGGGCAGGGTTGAACACTGAAGCTTTCTTT.

This chain links TRBV19 with TRBJ1-1; D possibly corresponds to TRBD1 (5 bases). This CDR3 has 14 amino acids. The germline gives CDR1 LNHDA, CDR2 SQIVND (reference sequence). V shed 3 bases and J shed 0 bases, with 8 bases lying between them. Here the CDR3 DNA reads TGTGCCAGTAGTATGGGGCAGCTGAACACTGAAGCTTTCTTT. Its translation is CASSMGQLNTEAFF.

This chain uses TRBV27 with TRBJ2-7; the D gene is possibly TRBD2 (6 bases). The CDR3 runs to 15 residues. Looked up from germline, CDR1 is MNHEY and CDR2 is SMNVEV (reference sequence). Trimming removed 2 bases at V and 2 bases at J, with 13 bases between. In nucleotides, the CDR3 is TGTGCCAGCAGTTTAAATCAGGGACTTACCTACGAGCAGTACTTC. Its translation is CASSLNQGLTYEQYF.

The genes are TRBV7-6 and TRBJ2-1; D ambiguous. The CDR3 runs to 15 residues. The V end was cut by 5 bases, the J end by 0 bases, with 11 bases between. CDR1 SGHVS and CDR2 FNYEAQ come from the germline V gene. The chain's CDR3 is CASSISGVSYNEQFF. The CDR3 nucleotides read TGTGCCAGCAGCATATCAGGCGTCTCCTACAATGAGCAGTTCTTC.

This rearrangement joins TRBV9 to TRBJ2-1; no definite D call. Per germline, CDR1 SGDLS and CDR2 YYNGEE. V was clipped by 3 bases and J by 0 bases, with 7 bases between them. The CDR3 runs 14 residues. The CDR3 sequence is CASSGKSSYNEQFF. The CDR3 DNA reads as TGTGCCAGCAGCGGAAAGAGCTCCTACAATGAGCAGTTCTTC.

The chain links TRBV19 to TRBJ1-2, with D tentatively TRBD1 (6 bases). Trimming took 4 bases from V and 1 from J, leaving 16 bases between them. The CDR3 covers 16 residues. CDR1 and CDR2 from the germline V gene are LNHDA and SQIVND (reference sequence). This CDR3 reads CASSKRTEQYNYGYTF. The CDR3 DNA sequence: TGTGCCAGTAGTAAAAGGACAGAACAGTATAACTATGGCTACACCTTC.

The chain carries TRBV6-5 and TRBJ2-5; perhaps TRBD2 as D (5 bases). The V end lost 6 bases, the J end lost 4 bases, and 18 bases lay between the germline ends. Germline V gene lookup returns CDR1 MNHEY and CDR2 SVGAGI. This CDR3 comprises 15 residues. The CDR3 DNA sequence: TGTGCCAGCAGAGGAATTCGACGGGGTGCAGAGACCCAGTACTTC. Protein product: CASRGIRRGAETQYF.

The V call is TRBV30, the J call TRBJ2-7; no definite D call. The germline V gene has CDR1 GTSNPN and CDR2 SVGIG (reference sequence). The CDR3 spans 13 residues. Trimming cost V 4 bases and J 6 bases, with 16 bases left between them. The CDR3 sequence is CAWKAASSFEQYF. The CDR3 nucleotides read TGTGCCTGGAAGGCGGCTAGTTCGTTCGAGCAGTACTTC. Combining the CDR3 with reference TRBV30 and TRBJ2-7 gives the whole variable domain SQTIHQWPATLVQPVGSPLSLECTVEGTSNPNLYWYRQAAGRGLQLLFYSVGIGQISSEVPQNLSASRPQDRQFILSSKKLLLSDSGFYLCAWKAASSFEQYFGPGTRLTVT.

J is TRBJ1-2 and V is TRBV4-1; no clear D. V was pared by 1 base and J by 0 bases, with 12 bases between. This CDR3 is built from 16 residues. The germline V gene encodes CDR1 MGHRA and CDR2 YSYEKL. CDR3 region: CASSQVIPPANYGYTF. The CDR3 coding sequence is TGCGCCAGCAGCCAAGTTATCCCACCAGCTAACTATGGCTACACCTTC.

The chain links TRBV7-6 to TRBJ2-2; maybe TRBD2 (6 bases). There are 16 residues in the CDR3. Germline CDR1 SGHVS, CDR2 FNYEAQ. V lost 4 bases to trimming and J lost 2 bases, with 14 bases between them. This chain's CDR3 is CASSSGAGTNTGELFF. CDR3 nucleotide sequence: TGTGCCAGCAGCTCCGGGGCAGGGACTAACACCGGGGAGCTGTTTTTT. Supplemented by reference TRBV7-6 and TRBJ2-2, the full variable domain reads GAGVSQSPRYKVTKRGQDVALRCDPISGHVSLYWYRQALGQGPEFLTYFNYEAQQDKSGLPNDRFSAERPEGSISTLTIQRTEQRDSAMYRCASSSGAGTNTGELFFGEGSRLTVL.

The chain joins TRBV30 to TRBJ2-7, with TRBD1 as a possible D gene (5 bases). With 3 bases removed from V and 0 bases from J, the gap between germline ends came to 12 bases. The CDR3 loop spans 14 amino acids. Germline CDR1 and CDR2: GTSNPN and SVGIG (reference sequence). The CDR3 DNA follows: TGTGCCTGGAGCCTGTGGGGCAGCTCCTACGAGCAGTACTTC. It yields the protein CAWSLWGSSYEQYF.